Below, 28 T cell receptor beta chains from the same sample are listed, as sequenced in a study of blood T cell repertoires in COVID-19. Measured with immunoSEQ multiplex PCR; TCRdb has only the in-frame clones, and not every one. This sample has tens of thousands of clones; roughly 86% occur once, and the top ten carry 7% to 9%. The sequenced material came from peripheral blood. The receptors originated from a man aged 50-60 years with active COVID-19.

The CDR3 DNA reads TGTGCCAGCATGGGGGGAGCCGGGGAGCTGTTTTTT. This gives the protein CASMGGAGELFF. The chain employs TRBV6-5 and TRBJ2-2; D may be TRBD2 (6 bases). Germline-derived CDR1 and CDR2 are MNHEY and SVGAGI. CDR3 length: 12 amino acids. V was shortened by 7 bases and J by 6 bases, with 9 bases between the two germline ends.

About this clone itself: Other DNA sequences in this sample translate to the same CDR3. The rearrangement joins TRBV9 to TRBJ2-3, with D possibly matching TRBD2 (5 bases). Trimming took off 0 bases at V and 3 bases at J, with 5 bases between the two ends. The CDR3 totals 13 residues. Germline CDR1 reads SGDLS; CDR2 reads YYNGEE. CDR3 sequence: CASSVGGTDTQYF. The CDR3 coding sequence is TGTGCCAGCAGCGTAGGAGGGACAGATACGCAGTATTTT.

V gene TRBV29-1 combines with J gene TRBJ1-5; the D gene is possibly TRBD1 (6 bases). CDR1 and CDR2 from the germline V gene are SQVTM and ANQGSEA. The CDR3 extends over 15 amino acids. V was clipped by 6 bases and J by 5 bases, with 20 bases between them. In DNA form, the CDR3 reads TGCAGCGTGACCCGAGGGGCAGGGGTGGATCAGCCCCAGCATTTT. Amino acids: CSVTRGAGVDQPQHF.

This rearrangement joins TRBV6-5 to TRBJ2-1; TRBD2 is a possible D gene (5 bases). The CDR3 totals 15 residues. From germline, CDR1 is MNHEY and CDR2 SVGAGI. The V end lost 7 bases, the J end lost 4 bases, and 17 bases lay between the germline ends. The DNA for the CDR3 is TGTGCCAGCATTGTTGTAACGGGAATGTACAATGAGCAGTTCTTC. Its translation is CASIVVTGMYNEQFF.

The chain is built from TRBV9 and TRBJ2-5; perhaps TRBD2 as D (6 bases). Trimming pared 4 bases from V and 5 bases from J, leaving 9 bases between. This CDR3 is 12 amino acids long. Germline lookup yields CDR1 SGDLS and CDR2 YYNGEE. The CDR3 DNA is TGTGCCAGCAGCCCAGGAGGGGAGACCCAGTACTTC. Its protein product is CASSPGGETQYF.

The V gene is TRBV18, the J gene TRBJ2-5; unclear D gene. Germline loops: CDR1 KGHSH, CDR2 LQKENI. The CDR3 loop spans 13 amino acids. With 1 base removed from V and 7 bases from J, the gap between germline ends came to 10 bases. The CDR3 sequence: CASSPRRPGTQYF. As DNA, the CDR3 is TGTGCCAGCTCACCACGACGTCCGGGGACCCAGTACTTC.

The rearrangement uses TRBV19 and TRBJ1-2; unclear D gene. Trimming took off 3 bases at V and 6 bases at J, with 17 bases between the two ends. The CDR3 contains 15 residues. Germline V gene data show CDR1 as LNHDA and CDR2 as SQIVND (reference sequence). The CDR3 DNA follows: TGTGCCAGTAGTATTAACTATCAAGGCTTTGATGGCTACACCTTC. Encoded protein: CASSINYQGFDGYTF.

This clone is a singleton in its sample. This chain uses TRBV5-1 with TRBJ1-2; 8 bases fit TRBD1. The CDR3 contains 14 residues. Unmatched junction bases numbered 8, after V lost 4 bases and J lost 6 bases. Germline lookup yields CDR1 SGHRS and CDR2 YFSETQ. CDR3 coding DNA: TGCGCCAGCAGCCCAGGGGGCGGAGATCATGGCTACACCTTC. Residues: CASSPGGGDHGYTF.

The J gene is TRBJ2-5, the V gene TRBV18; 8 bases map to TRBD1. The CDR3 is 15 residues long. Per germline, CDR1 KGHSH and CDR2 LQKENI. Trimming cost V 3 bases and J 1 base; bases outside gene matches: 4. The CDR3: CASSPTQGAQETQYF. CDR3 coding DNA: TGTGCCAGCTCACCCACGCAGGGGGCCCAAGAGACCCAGTACTTC.

The chain has TRBV28 and TRBJ2-1; 9 bases match TRBD2. This CDR3 region has 13 residues. Per the germline V gene, CDR1 is MDHEN and CDR2 is SYDVKM. The junction had 4 bases not matched to a gene; V was cut back by 1 base and J by 12 bases. For the CDR3, the DNA is TGTGCCAGCAGTTTATTGGGGACTAGCAGGCAGTTCTTC. Translated, it gives CASSLLGTSRQFF.

This clone was seen once. The genes are TRBV5-1 and TRBJ1-4, with D possibly being TRBD1 (6 bases). With 4 bases removed from V and 3 bases from J, the gap between germline ends came to 16 bases. Per the germline V gene, CDR1 is SGHRS and CDR2 is YFSETQ. This CDR3 comprises 16 residues. The DNA of the CDR3 is TGCGCCAGCAGCGCATACCAGGGGAGGGCTAATGAAAAACTGTTTTTT. Translated, it gives CASSAYQGRANEKLFF.

This rearrangement joins TRBV5-1 to TRBJ1-2, with D perhaps TRBD1 (6 bases). CDR1 SGHRS and CDR2 YFSETQ come from the germline V gene. The CDR3 loop spans 17 amino acids. V was trimmed by 0 bases and J by 6 bases, leaving 21 bases between them. The CDR3: CASSLVLDPDRQDGYTF. DNA of the CDR3: TGCGCCAGCAGCTTGGTCCTCGACCCGGACAGACAAGATGGCTACACCTTC.

The rearrangement joins TRBV30 to TRBJ2-1; 10 bases fit TRBD2. The J segment lost 4 bases and the V segment lost 3 bases, leaving 9 bases of the junction unmatched. The CDR3 contains 16 residues. Germline V lookup: CDR1 GTSNPN, CDR2 SVGIG (reference sequence). CDR3 nucleotides: TGTGCCTGGAGGGGGCTAGCGGGGGTCCCTTACAATGAGCAGTTCTTC. Amino acid sequence: CAWRGLAGVPYNEQFF.

V and J are TRBV29-1 and TRBJ1-2, with D perhaps TRBD1 (5 bases). Germline V gene lookup returns CDR1 SQVTM and CDR2 ANQGSEA. The V end lost 4 bases, the J end lost 3 bases, and 15 bases lay between the germline ends. The CDR3 runs 14 residues. CDR3 nucleotide sequence: TGCAGCGTTGTTGGGTCGACAGAGTACTATGGCTACACCTTC. Protein product: CSVVGSTEYYGYTF.

The chain couples TRBV4-2 to TRBJ2-6, with unresolved D. This CDR3 contains 15 residues. Germline CDR1 reads LGHNA; CDR2 reads YNFKEQ. The germline V and J ends were trimmed by 0 bases and 0 bases, with 3 bases remaining between them. The CDR3 sequence is CASSQDYSGANVLTF. The CDR3 DNA sequence: TGTGCCAGCAGCCAAGATTACTCTGGGGCCAACGTCCTGACTTTC.

The J gene is TRBJ1-2, the V gene TRBV4-2; 7 bases agree with TRBD1. The CDR3 is 15 residues long. V lost 0 bases to trimming and J lost 3 bases; unmatched junction nucleotides: 4. Germline V gene data show CDR1 as LGHNA and CDR2 as YNFKEQ. The DNA for the CDR3 is TGTGCCAGCAGCCAAGAGAGGGGGCCCCACTATGGCTACACCTTC. Translating gives CASSQERGPHYGYTF.

The rearrangement links TRBV7-3 to TRBJ1-2; TRBD1 is a possible D gene (5 bases). The germline V gene has CDR1 SGHTA and CDR2 FQGTGA. V dropped 5 bases and J dropped 0 bases, with 13 bases sitting between them. This CDR3 has 15 residues. This chain's CDR3 is CASSPGGFSNYGYTF. CDR3 nucleotide sequence: TGTGCCAGCAGCCCCGGGGGATTTTCTAACTATGGCTACACCTTC.

The V and J genes are TRBV7-2 and TRBJ2-7; 10 bases fit TRBD1. Germline assignment: CDR1 SGHTA and CDR2 FQGNSA. The CDR3 loop spans 16 amino acids. The trim removed 1 base at V and 3 bases at J, leaving 6 bases unmatched. CDR3 bases: TGTGCCAGCAGCTTAGAGGGGACAGGGGATGGCTACGAGCAGTACTTC. Its translation is CASSLEGTGDGYEQYF.

The genes are TRBV24-1 and TRBJ2-7; TRBD1 matches at 8 bases. Looked up from germline, CDR1 is KGHDR and CDR2 is SFDVKD. The CDR3 is made up of 14 amino acids. Trimming took 9 bases from V and 2 from J; bases not matched to a gene: 8. CDR3 region: CATRGQGRTYEQYF. As DNA, the CDR3 is TGTGCCACCCGAGGACAGGGACGGACCTACGAGCAGTACTTC.

This clone was recorded once. The V and J genes are TRBV9 and TRBJ1-1; no firm D call. Germline lookup yields CDR1 SGDLS and CDR2 YYNGEE. The CDR3 runs 12 residues. V lost 3 bases to trimming and J lost 0 bases, with 3 bases between them. The CDR3 region is CASSGVNTEAFF. CDR3 nucleotides: TGTGCCAGCAGCGGCGTGAACACTGAAGCTTTCTTT. Full variable domain (missing parts from reference TRBV9 and TRBJ1-1): DSGVTQTPKHLITATGQRVTLRCSPRSGDLSVYWYQQSLDQGLQFLIQYYNGEERAKGNILERFSAQQFPDLHSELNLSSLELGDSALYFCASSGVNTEAFFGQGTRLTVV.

This sequence joins TRBV4-2 and TRBJ2-3; 7 nucleotides line up with TRBD2. This CDR3 region has 16 residues. Germline CDR1 reads LGHNA; CDR2 reads YNFKEQ. Unmatched junction bases numbered 4, after V lost 1 base and J lost 0 bases. The DNA for the CDR3 is TGTGCCAGCAGCCAAGGGAATAGCGGGAGCACAGATACGCAGTATTTT. Encoded protein: CASSQGNSGSTDTQYF.

V is TRBV7-9 and J is TRBJ2-5, with a tentative D call TRBD1 (7 bases). Germline CDR1 SEHNR, CDR2 FQNEAQ (reference sequence). Deletions cut 5 bases from V and 4 bases from J, with 17 bases between. CDR3 length: 15 residues. The CDR3 DNA is TGTGCCAGCAGCAACAGGGGAGGACGACGAGAGACCCAGTACTTC. It translates to CASSNRGGRRETQYF.

CDR3 amino acids: CASSSGLSGNTIYF. The CDR3, as DNA: TGTGCCAGCAGCTCGGGACTCTCTGGAAACACCATATATTTT. The chain uses TRBV7-2 and TRBJ1-3; tentatively, D is TRBD1 (5 bases). Germline lookup yields CDR1 SGHTA and CDR2 FQGNSA. This CDR3 has 14 amino acids. V was clipped by 4 bases and J by 0 bases, with 7 bases between them.

The genes are TRBV6-6 and TRBJ2-5; 10 bases agree with TRBD2. Unmatched junction bases numbered 9, after V lost 6 bases and J lost 5 bases. CDR1 and CDR2 (germline): MNHNY, SVGAGI (reference sequence). There are 15 residues in the CDR3. The CDR3 sequence: CASRYRGTSAETQYF. In nucleotides, the CDR3 is TGTGCCAGCAGGTACCGAGGGACTAGCGCGGAGACCCAGTACTTC.

This chain links TRBV2 with TRBJ2-5, with D perhaps TRBD2 (7 bases). The length of the CDR3 is 15 residues. Germline CDR1 SNHLY, CDR2 FYNNEI. V lost 7 bases, J lost 4 bases, and 19 bases lay in between. CDR3: CASTHEGGLSETQYF. The CDR3 nucleotides read TGTGCCAGCACCCACGAGGGGGGGTTGTCAGAGACCCAGTACTTC.

The chain couples TRBV29-1 to TRBJ2-1, with D maybe TRBD1 (6 bases). Trimming shortened V by 6 bases and J by 5 bases, and 14 bases separated the two germline ends. This CDR3 spans 13 amino acids. Germline V gene lookup returns CDR1 SQVTM and CDR2 ANQGSEA. The CDR3 nucleotides read TGCAGCGTCTCCGGGACATTACACAATGAGCAGTTCTTC. Protein: CSVSGTLHNEQFF.

The rearrangement joins TRBV27 to TRBJ1-5; the D is unclear. This CDR3 spans 15 amino acids. Germline CDR1 reads MNHEY; CDR2 reads SMNVEV (reference sequence). Deletions cut 0 bases from V and 7 bases from J, with 13 bases between. CDR3 residues: CASSLSTTGGQPQHF. The CDR3 region has the DNA TGTGCCAGCAGTTTATCTACTACCGGCGGGCAGCCCCAGCATTTT.

The chain employs TRBV7-9 and TRBJ2-3; 7 bases line up with TRBD2. The V and J ends lost 2 bases and 2 bases, in that order; junction bases with no gene match: 7. There are 16 residues in the CDR3. Germline V gives CDR1 SEHNR, CDR2 FQNEAQ (reference sequence). In DNA form, the CDR3 reads TGTGCCAGCAGCTTAAGCCCTAGCGGAACCACAGATACGCAGTATTTT. The encoded protein is CASSLSPSGTTDTQYF.